These 28 T cell receptor beta chains originate from one sample sequenced in a study of T-cell reconstitution after alpha-beta-depleted transplantation in children. Unique molecular identifiers were incorporated during preparation of the TCRbeta library. TCRdb recomputed calls from the PCR reads with MiXCR, one row per CDR3 protein. The table records 55,000 to 70,000 distinct CDR3 sequences, approximately 10% of them present only once. Sequenced here: PBMCs, sampled before TCRalphabeta/CD19-depleted stem cell transplant. These receptors were collected from a boy between 10 and 17 years old with acute myeloid leukemia, due to receive a stem cell transplant.

Many counts were recorded for this clonotype. The chain carries TRBV4-2 and TRBJ2-1; 8 positions match TRBD1. The CDR3 sequence is 12 residues long. CDR1 is LGHNA, CDR2 YNFKEQ, per germline. Germline trimming cut 10 bases from V and 7 bases from J; bases unmatched to any gene: 6. The CDR3 coding sequence is TGTGCCACCGGGCGACAGGGGAATGAGCAGTTCTTC. Translating gives CATGRQGNEQFF.

This clonotype occurred many times. This chain connects TRBV28 to TRBJ1-6, with 9 bases that match TRBD1. The CDR3 has 15 amino acids. Germline CDR1 is MDHEN and CDR2 is SYDVKM. The ends lost 6 bases at V and 6 bases at J; junction bases unmatched: 6. This CDR3 reads CASRGTGLSNSPLHF. The CDR3 nucleotides are TGTGCCAGCAGGGGGACAGGGCTTAGTAATTCACCCCTCCACTTT.

Judged by abundance, this clonotype is medium-sized. V and J are TRBV10-3 and TRBJ2-7; 7 bases line up with TRBD1. CDR1 and CDR2 (germline): ENHRY, SYGVKD. There are 14 residues in the CDR3. The junction had 12 bases not matched to a gene; V was cut back by 10 bases and J by 3 bases. The CDR3 loop reads CANLRQGSDYEQYV. The DNA of the CDR3 is TGTGCCAACCTTAGACAGGGTAGTGACTACGAGCAGTACGTC.

This clonotype was seen ten or more times. This sequence joins TRBV6-6 and TRBJ1-4, with D unresolved. The germline V and J ends were trimmed by 6 bases and 5 bases, with 4 bases remaining between them. The germline V gene has CDR1 MNHNY and CDR2 SVGAGI (reference sequence). CDR3 length equals 11 residues. Here the CDR3 DNA reads TGTGCCAGCAGCGTAAATGAAAAACTGTTTTTT. It is translated as CASSVNEKLFF.

This clonotype was seen at least ten times. The rearrangement uses TRBV7-6 and TRBJ2-7; perhaps D is TRBD1 or TRBD2 (5 bases each). V was shortened by 1 base and J by 3 bases, with 7 bases between the two germline ends. Germline-derived CDR1 and CDR2 are SGHVS and FNYEAQ. This CDR3 has 13 residues. CDR3 DNA: TGTGCCAGCAGCTTAGGGGACCTCTACGAGCAGTACGTC. This sequence encodes CASSLGDLYEQYV.

This clonotype was found many times. The V call is TRBV25-1, the J call TRBJ2-6; D is ambiguous. Trimming removed 3 bases at V and 0 bases at J, with 9 bases between. The germline gives CDR1 MGHDK, CDR2 SYGVNS. The CDR3 covers 16 residues. CDR3 protein: CASSERKSSGANVLTF. For the CDR3, the DNA is TGTGCCAGCAGTGAGCGAAAAAGCTCTGGGGCCAACGTCCTGACTTTC.

This clonotype was counted many times. J is TRBJ2-3 and V is TRBV7-9; D is uncertain. The CDR3 extends over 12 amino acids. Per the germline V gene, CDR1 is SEHNR and CDR2 is FQNEAQ (reference sequence). Between the trimmed V and J ends, which lost 1 base and 6 bases, there was a span of 5 bases. The CDR3 DNA reads as TGTGCCAGCAGCTTAGTCGTTGATACGCAGTATTTT. It translates to CASSLVVDTQYF.

This clonotype appeared many times. The V call is TRBV20-1, the J call TRBJ2-2; TRBD2 is a possible D gene (6 bases). The germline gives CDR1 DFQATT, CDR2 SNEGSKA (reference sequence). This CDR3 is built from 15 residues. V dropped 1 base and J dropped 4 bases, with 13 bases sitting between them. CDR3 protein: CSARGPGRSTGELFF. The DNA for the CDR3 is TGCAGTGCTAGAGGACCTGGGAGGAGCACCGGGGAGCTGTTTTTT.

This clonotype was recorded at least ten times. The genes are TRBV9 and TRBJ2-4; D unclear. Germline CDR1 SGDLS, CDR2 YYNGEE. This CDR3 has 14 residues. Trimming cost V 0 bases and J 0 bases, with 4 bases left between them. The CDR3 protein is CASSVGGAKNIQYF. The CDR3, as DNA: TGTGCCAGCAGCGTAGGAGGAGCCAAAAACATTCAGTACTTC.

This clonotype was found many times. The chain combines TRBV5-6 with TRBJ1-2, with 11 bases lining up with TRBD1. CDR1 SGHDT and CDR2 YYEEEE come from the germline V gene. CDR3 size: 15 residues. V dropped 2 bases and J dropped 4; count of bases not matched to a gene: 4. The CDR3 loop reads CASSFRTGGFYGYTF. CDR3 nucleotides: TGTGCCAGCAGCTTCCGGACAGGGGGCTTCTATGGCTACACCTTC. The full variable domain, with the rest looked up from reference TRBV5-6 and TRBJ1-2, is DAGVTQSPTHLIKTRGQQVTLRCSPKSGHDTVSWYQQALGQGPQFIFQYYEEEERQRGNFPDRFSGHQFPNYSSELNVNALLLGDSALYLCASSFRTGGFYGYTFGSGTRLTVV.

This clonotype was counted ten times or more. The rearrangement links TRBV20-1 to TRBJ2-4; D is uncertain. Trimming left V 3 bases short and J 0 bases short, with 12 bases between. The CDR3 spans 15 residues. Per germline, CDR1 DFQATT and CDR2 SNEGSKA (reference sequence). This CDR3 reads CSASPRRLAKNIQYF. The CDR3 bases are TGCAGTGCTAGCCCAAGGCGACTAGCCAAAAACATTCAGTACTTC.

This clonotype has at least ten counts. This rearrangement joins TRBV25-1 to TRBJ2-2, with 13 bases fitting TRBD2. After removal of 6 bases from V and 5 bases from J, the junction contained 6 bases not matched to a gene. The CDR3 length is 16 residues. CDR1 MGHDK and CDR2 SYGVNS come from the germline V gene. This chain's CDR3 is CASSRRTSGSTGELFF. The CDR3 nucleotides read TGTGCCAGCAGCCGACGGACTAGCGGGAGTACCGGGGAGCTGTTTTTT.

This clonotype came up a few times. This rearrangement joins TRBV27 to TRBJ2-4; D possibly corresponds to TRBD1 (6 bases). V was clipped by 6 bases and J by 2 bases, with 14 bases between them. The germline gives CDR1 MNHEY, CDR2 SMNVEV (reference sequence). The CDR3 sequence is 15 residues long. The CDR3 nucleotides are TGTGCCAGCAGGCCCCTCACAGGGTCCAAAAACATTCAGTACTTC. Protein product: CASRPLTGSKNIQYF.

The sample holds many counts of this clonotype. The rearrangement uses TRBV11-2 and TRBJ2-5; 9 bases align to TRBD2. CDR1 and CDR2 from the germline V gene are SGHAT and FQNNGV. The CDR3 has 17 amino acids. The V segment lost 5 bases and the J segment 4 bases; nucleotides outside the gene matches: 14. The CDR3 sequence: CASSLQGSGRRVETQYF. The CDR3 coding sequence is TGTGCCAGCAGCCTTCAGGGTAGCGGGAGAAGGGTAGAGACCCAGTACTTC.

CDR3 sequence reads: CASPKRGYQPQHF. CDR3 DNA: TGTGCCAGCCCCAAGAGGGGTTATCAGCCCCAGCATTTT. The rearrangement links TRBV28 to TRBJ1-5, with a tentative D call TRBD1 (5 bases). This CDR3 spans 13 amino acids. The V end was cut by 8 bases, the J end by 5 bases, with 13 bases between. CDR1 and CDR2 (germline): MDHEN, SYDVKM.

This clonotype was observed at least ten times. The chain links TRBV7-2 to TRBJ2-3, with D possibly being TRBD1 (5 bases). The CDR3 spans 14 residues. In germline, CDR1 is SGHTA, CDR2 FQGNSA. V lost 5 bases and J lost 3, with 12 bases in between. The CDR3 protein is CASSETPGTDTQYF. The CDR3 region has the DNA TGTGCCAGCAGCGAGACACCAGGGACAGATACGCAGTATTTT.

This clonotype has a count of ten or more. J is TRBJ1-1 and V is TRBV3-1; D may be TRBD1 (5 bases). Germline CDR1 reads LGHDT; CDR2 reads YNNKEL (reference sequence). CDR3 length: 14 amino acids. V was trimmed by 8 bases and J by 1 base, leaving 14 bases between them. The DNA of the CDR3 is TGTGCCAGCCTCAACTCGGGGGGGAACACTGAAGCTTTCTTT. It is translated as CASLNSGGNTEAFF.

This clonotype was found many times. The J gene is TRBJ2-1, the V gene TRBV6-5, with TRBD2 matching over 11 bases. CDR3 length: 14 amino acids. CDR1 is MNHEY, CDR2 SVGAGI, per germline. V lost 2 bases to trimming and J lost 13 bases; unmatched junction nucleotides: 7. The CDR3 DNA follows: TGTGCCAGCAGTTACACCGCGGGACTAGCGGAACAGTTCTTC. It codes for CASSYTAGLAEQFF.

This clonotype has ten or more counts. This chain connects TRBV7-9 to TRBJ2-7; D is perhaps TRBD2 (6 bases). V lost 2 bases to trimming and J lost 5 bases, with 13 bases between them. Germline V gene sequence: CDR1 SEHNR, CDR2 FQNEAQ (reference sequence). This CDR3 region has 14 residues. The CDR3 loop is CASSLIGRGDEQYF. CDR3 in DNA: TGTGCCAGCAGCTTAATCGGGAGAGGGGACGAGCAGTACTTC.

The chain has TRBV6-2 or TRBV6-3 and TRBJ2-2; TRBD1 matches at 9 bases. V dropped 4 bases and J dropped 3; count of bases not matched to a gene: 15. CDR3 length: 19 residues. Germline V CDR1 and CDR2: MNHEY, SVGEGT. This CDR3 is CASSFADRTGVGDTGELFF. The CDR3 DNA reads TGTGCCAGCAGTTTTGCCGACAGGACAGGGGTAGGGGACACCGGGGAGCTGTTTTTT.

The chain has TRBV6-2 or TRBV6-3 and TRBJ2-6; D is unclear. V was clipped by 7 bases and J by 0 bases, with 7 bases between them. CDR1 MNHEY and CDR2 SVGEGT come from the germline V gene. The CDR3 covers 14 residues. The CDR3 DNA is TGTGCCAGCACTCTTTCCTCTGGGGCCAACGTCCTGACTTTC. This gives the protein CASTLSSGANVLTF.

This clonotype was detected ten times or more. This chain uses TRBV4-3 with TRBJ1-5; 10 nucleotides line up with TRBD1. The V segment lost 1 base and the J segment 5 bases; nucleotides outside the gene matches: 5. CDR3 length: 16 residues. Germline V gene lookup returns CDR1 LGHNA and CDR2 YSLEER. As DNA, the CDR3 is TGCGCCAGCAGCCAAGGAAGGACAGGGGGGTATCAGCCCCAGCATTTT. Its translation is CASSQGRTGGYQPQHF.

This clonotype has a count of ten or more. The chain combines TRBV5-1 with TRBJ1-2; D not certain. Germline CDR1 SGHRS, CDR2 YFSETQ. The CDR3 is made up of 13 amino acids. Trimming stripped 6 bases from V and 8 bases from J, with 17 bases between. The CDR3, as DNA: TGCGCCAGCAACTCCGGGTCCCTACAAGGCTACACCTTC. This codes for CASNSGSLQGYTF.

This clonotype was recorded many times. This sequence joins TRBV12-3 or TRBV12-4 and TRBJ1-4; 7 bases are a match to TRBD1. V shed 0 bases and J 6 bases; nucleotides not matched to a gene: 7. The CDR3 consists of 16 residues. The CDR3 DNA follows: TGTGCCAGCAGTTTAGCGCTCGCAGGGGGACATGAAAAACTGTTTTTT. This gives the protein CASSLALAGGHEKLFF.

This clonotype came up a few times. V and J are TRBV7-8 and TRBJ2-2, with 12 bases lining up with TRBD2. The ends lost 5 bases at V and 5 bases at J; junction bases unmatched: 3. Germline V gives CDR1 SGHVS, CDR2 FQNEAQ. This CDR3 has 15 residues. The CDR3 reads CASSTSGGRTGELFF. The CDR3 DNA follows: TGTGCCAGCAGCACTAGCGGGGGGCGGACCGGGGAGCTGTTTTTT.

This clonotype occurred many times. This chain links TRBV25-1 with TRBJ2-1; D is perhaps TRBD2 (5 bases). V gave up 8 bases and J gave up 6 bases, with 8 bases separating them. CDR3 size: 11 residues. Germline V lookup: CDR1 MGHDK, CDR2 SYGVNS. This CDR3 is CASGRGNEQFF. The CDR3 nucleotides read TGTGCCAGCGGACGGGGCAATGAGCAGTTCTTC.

Remarks on this clonotype: The junction departs from the called germline gene at one end, perhaps through a read error. V gene TRBV7-9 combines with J gene TRBJ2-1; D perhaps matches TRBD2 (6 bases). This CDR3 has 16 residues. Per germline, CDR1 SEHNR and CDR2 FQNEAQ (reference sequence). The CDR3 coding sequence is TGTGCCAGCAGCCAGCGGACGGGGGATTCCTACGATGAGCAGTTCTTC. Its translation: CASSQRTGDSYDEQFF.

This clonotype was seen at least ten times. This chain connects TRBV18 to TRBJ2-6; D is undetermined. V lost 5 bases to trimming and J lost 1 base, with 3 bases between them. The CDR3 runs to 13 residues. Per the germline V gene, CDR1 is KGHSH and CDR2 is LQKENI. The CDR3 loop is CASSTSGANVLTF. DNA of the CDR3: TGTGCCAGCTCAACATCTGGGGCCAACGTCCTGACTTTC.